Listed below are T cell receptor beta chains from one sample, sequenced in a study of blood T cells in healthy people across ages. Each CDR3 protein is one row after TCRdb ran MiXCR on the 5' RACE reads. Among approximately 2,000,000 distinct CDR3 sequences, roughly two fifths were seen once, and the ten largest hold 23%. Material for sequencing was blood. The source of these receptors is a human donor in good health. The conserved cysteine and the conserved F or W are not part of the CDR3 here. D genes are given only for firm matches. Clone size appears in some rows only: once, few, many, or a class for an expanded clone.

j_gene: TRBJ2-7; abundance: .; d_gene: .; v_gene: TRBV5-1; CDR3aa: ASFIRRTYEQY
j_gene: TRBJ1-2; abundance: .; d_gene: .; v_gene: TRBV2; CDR3aa: ASVTGYGYT
j_gene: TRBJ2-1; abundance: few; d_gene: TRBD2; v_gene: TRBV4-3; CDR3aa: ASSHRLAGEVYEQF
j_gene: TRBJ1-6; abundance: .; d_gene: .; v_gene: TRBV4-3; CDR3aa: ASSQNMRGMDSPLH
j_gene: .; abundance: .; d_gene: TRBD1; v_gene: TRBV7-2; CDR3aa: ASSLGPGQGDEQY
j_gene: TRBJ1-2; abundance: .; d_gene: .; v_gene: TRBV15; CDR3aa: ATSGVQHMDSWDYGYT
j_gene: TRBJ2-1; abundance: few; d_gene: TRBD1; v_gene: TRBV2; CDR3aa: ASSGDRGLDEQF
j_gene: TRBJ1-3; abundance: few; d_gene: .; v_gene: TRBV4-3; CDR3aa: ASSISEQVSGNTIY
j_gene: TRBJ1-2; abundance: few; d_gene: .; v_gene: TRBV18; CDR3aa: ASSPRVAGEDGYT
j_gene: TRBJ1-4; abundance: few; d_gene: .; v_gene: TRBV7-9; CDR3aa: ASSLGPRGTEKLF
j_gene: TRBJ1-2; abundance: .; d_gene: .; v_gene: TRBV28; CDR3aa: AISTVLHGYT
j_gene: TRBJ2-5; abundance: .; d_gene: .; v_gene: TRBV9; CDR3aa: ASSPSGRLHRETQY
j_gene: TRBJ1-4; abundance: few; d_gene: .; v_gene: TRBV6-4; CDR3aa: ASSESQGSRKLF
j_gene: TRBJ2-3; abundance: few; d_gene: TRBD2; v_gene: TRBV29-1; CDR3aa: SVEISGGLTDTQY
j_gene: TRBJ1-1; abundance: few; d_gene: TRBD1; v_gene: TRBV18; CDR3aa: ASSPNSGQGDTEAF
j_gene: TRBJ2-1; abundance: .; d_gene: .; v_gene: TRBV12-3/TRBV12-4; CDR3aa: ASSPPKMGNEQF
j_gene: TRBJ1-2; abundance: once; d_gene: .; v_gene: TRBV24-1; CDR3aa: ATSDSAVYGYT
j_gene: TRBJ1-5; abundance: .; d_gene: .; v_gene: TRBV20-1; CDR3aa: SAPARGNLNQPQH
j_gene: TRBJ2-3; abundance: .; d_gene: .; v_gene: TRBV20-1; CDR3aa: SAPEGGADTQY
j_gene: TRBJ1-2; abundance: once; d_gene: .; v_gene: TRBV20-1; CDR3aa: SASPPGRVAGYT
j_gene: TRBJ2-2; abundance: .; d_gene: .; v_gene: TRBV15; CDR3aa: ATRAGLSNTGELF
j_gene: TRBJ2-7; abundance: many; d_gene: .; v_gene: TRBV28; CDR3aa: ASSYTGSSYEQY
j_gene: TRBJ1-1; abundance: many; d_gene: .; v_gene: TRBV5-6; CDR3aa: ASSLAGQGEAF
j_gene: TRBJ2-4; abundance: .; d_gene: .; v_gene: TRBV6-2/TRBV6-3; CDR3aa: ASSKTSIQY
j_gene: TRBJ2-1; abundance: few; d_gene: TRBD1; v_gene: TRBV6-2/TRBV6-3; CDR3aa: ACRRDSSYNEQF
j_gene: TRBJ1-1; abundance: .; d_gene: .; v_gene: TRBV11-1; CDR3aa: ASRVDGTEAF
j_gene: TRBJ2-1; abundance: once; d_gene: .; v_gene: TRBV7-3; CDR3aa: ASSRGSLGDNEQF
j_gene: TRBJ2-7; abundance: few; d_gene: TRBD2; v_gene: TRBV5-1; CDR3aa: ASSQLLAGGSYEQY
j_gene: TRBJ1-5; abundance: .; d_gene: .; v_gene: TRBV24-1; CDR3aa: ATIAERYSNQPQH
j_gene: TRBJ2-7; abundance: .; d_gene: .; v_gene: TRBV10-3; CDR3aa: ATKQGKVSYEQY